This T cell receptor beta chain stems from a study of blood T cell repertoires in COVID-19 (TCRdb year 2020). With regard to the full study: For ImmuneRACE Cohort 3, a participant was defined as recovered based on two consecutive negative NP/OP PCR tests, clearance by a healthcare professional, or resolution of symptoms. Samples covering the acute and convalescent phases of COVID-19 were provided by collaborators in the United States, Italy and Spain. The prospective study material was composed of cDNA or gDNA derived from T cells, B-cell-depleted T cells, or PBMCs. The dataset comprised deeply sampled blood TCRbeta repertoires from subjects exposed to, actively infected with, or recovered from COVID-19. The repertoires were made available in a free public database intended to serve as a resource for research on the immune response to SARS-CoV-2. The samples were drawn from the first 160 participants of the ongoing ImmuneRACE study and from more than 1,000 subjects provided by 6 global collaborators. Nearly every sample came with metadata listing a de-identified subject ID, COVID-19 status, age in years and sex. Where available, HLA class I and class II types were taken from metadata supplied by the sample provider and were not determined by assay-based typing.

TCRbeta CDR3 regions were amplified from genomic DNA using the immunoSEQ Assay, a bias-controlled multiplex PCR. Per the authors' processing: The number of nucleated cells in each sample was estimated from the amplification of reference gene primers within the assay. To quantify the absolute abundance of each unique TCRbeta CDR3 rearrangement, sequence reads were collapsed and filtered. Productive Simpson clonality was computed per sample as the square root of Simpson's diversity index over productive rearrangements. The immuneACCESS repertoire file appears here via TCRdb, limited to in-frame rearrangements. These files lack a portion of the clones; in checked studies, under half of the deficit traces to unresolved V genes, and the cause of the others is not known. For V, J and clone size, that table is used; D and trimming come from the DNA. The sample table contains fewer than 250,000 clones; only one count was recorded for around 90% of them. The ten largest make up approximately 7.3% of the sample.

Participants in the prospective study were enrolled through a virtual design, were aged roughly 18 to 100 years, and lived in 24 United States geographic areas. In the prospective study, participants were assigned to cohorts based on the clinical history participants reported in a screening survey and a study questionnaire. In the prospective study, mobile phlebotomists collected whole blood, serum and a nasopharyngeal or oropharyngeal swab from each participant. Over a roughly 2-month period, participants in the prospective study had the option of providing additional blood draws and questionnaires. Before DNA extraction, blood samples from the prospective study were shipped at room temperature or frozen. The CDR1 and CDR2 encoded by the germline V gene are SGDLS and YYNGEE. The junction carries 16 bases between V and J, which are trimmed by 4 bases and 0 bases respectively. The CDR3 runs 17 residues from the cysteine to the phenylalanine. Only the CDR3 part of the read is kept: 51 bases, read in frame from the first base.

A note on this clone: This clone's antigen is unknown. Base-call qualities are not available, and no considerably larger clone is one nucleotide away.

Overall results and qualifications from the work: The amount of clinical and demographic metadata varied by source and participant and was provided uncurated.

The sequenced sample consisted of PBMCs or T cells enriched from blood (not recorded which). The rearranged chain carries TRBV9 and TRBJ1-4; the D gene lacks a confident call. This receptor was identified in a man aged 25-40 years in a cohort exposed to, infected with or recovered from COVID-19 (not recorded which). The DNA sequence follows: TGTGCCAGCAGCACCGAGGAAGGAGTTGCAACTAATGAAAAACTGTTTTTT. It specifies CASSTEEGVATNEKLFF.